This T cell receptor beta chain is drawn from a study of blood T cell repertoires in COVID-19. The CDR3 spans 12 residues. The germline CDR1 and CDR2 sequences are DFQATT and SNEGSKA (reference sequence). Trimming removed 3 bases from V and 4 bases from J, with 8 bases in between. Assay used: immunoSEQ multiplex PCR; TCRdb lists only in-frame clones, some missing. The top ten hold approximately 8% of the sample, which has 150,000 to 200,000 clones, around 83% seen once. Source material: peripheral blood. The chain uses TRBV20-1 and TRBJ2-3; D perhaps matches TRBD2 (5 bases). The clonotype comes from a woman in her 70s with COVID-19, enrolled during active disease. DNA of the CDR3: TGCAGTGCTAGTCCTAGCCCAGATACGCAGTATTTT. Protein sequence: CSASPSPDTQYF.